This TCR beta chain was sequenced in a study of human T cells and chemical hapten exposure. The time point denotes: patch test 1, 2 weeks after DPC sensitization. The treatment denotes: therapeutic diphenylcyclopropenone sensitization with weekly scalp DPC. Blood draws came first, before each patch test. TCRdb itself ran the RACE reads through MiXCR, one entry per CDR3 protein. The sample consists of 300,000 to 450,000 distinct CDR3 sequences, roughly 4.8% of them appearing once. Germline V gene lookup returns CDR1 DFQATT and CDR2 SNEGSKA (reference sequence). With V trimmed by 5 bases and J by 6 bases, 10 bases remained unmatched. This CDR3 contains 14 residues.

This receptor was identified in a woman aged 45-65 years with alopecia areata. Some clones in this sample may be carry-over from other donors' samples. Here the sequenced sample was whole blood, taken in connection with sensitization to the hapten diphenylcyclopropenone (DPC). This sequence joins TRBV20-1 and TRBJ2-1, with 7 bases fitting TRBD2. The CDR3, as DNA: TGCAGTGCTGAAAGCGGGGCCCCACTCAATGAGCAGTTCTTC. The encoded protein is CSAESGAPLNEQFF.